This TCR beta chain appears in the sequencing data of a study of T cell clonality in common variable immunodeficiency (dated by TCRdb to about 2015). Most CVID patients and most healthy controls were of Caucasian heritage. From each donor, about 5 to 8.5 ml of heparinized peripheral whole blood was collected. Genomic DNA from adults with common variable immune deficiency (CVID) and from healthy adult controls was used for sequencing of TCRbeta CDR3 repertoires. The control group was made up of 22 healthy adult volunteers (roughly ten male and about twelve female) whose ages ranged from roughly 23 to 70 years, with a mean age of nearly 35. To isolate peripheral blood mononuclear cells, diluted blood was subjected to density centrifugation over Hypaque 1077 or Ficoll-Paque. Genomic DNA was extracted from unsorted mononuclear cells by Qiagen column purification or by a centrifugation-based method.

Unmatched junction bases come to 11, with V trimmed by 5 bases and J by 5 bases. Its CDR3 holds 16 amino acids, cysteine through phenylalanine. Part of the CDR3 DNA is given, 39 bases translated from base 1. The germline V gene gives CDR1 as SGHVS and CDR2 as FQNEAQ. Results and caveats for the whole study, not just this receptor: Even though DNA input was equal, the average per sample came to about 74,000 unique sequences for controls compared with 25,000 to 35,000 for CVID samples. TCRbeta clonality was higher in CVID subjects than in healthy controls (t-test p = 0.018), and the increase was most characteristic of about a third of subjects. Differences among patients in the CVID cohort limited the correlations between repertoire features and clinical complications. The authors noted that sequencing repertoires of T cell subpopulations would be needed to clarify what caused the increased clonality in CVID. CVID subjects shared fewer TCRbeta clones with each other than healthy controls did (p < 0.0001). CVID TCRbeta sequences reportedly showed fewer deletions and N-nucleotide insertions and lacked highly modified clones with 13 or more V deletions.

This clone was seen at least ten times. This clone's antigen is unknown. The CDR3 end is not reached by the read, which stops 3 residues before it; the germline J gene fills it in. For sequencing, equivalent amounts of genomic DNA were input from CVID and control samples. For every sample, a 60 bp segment covering the rearranged TCRbeta CDR3 region was amplified and then sequenced. The immunoSEQ assay, a bias-corrected multiplex PCR combined with high-throughput sequencing, was used for TCRbeta amplification. In the paper's pipeline: Every unique nucleotide sequence counted as a clone and was annotated with V, D and J genes, copy number and frequency. Sequences were labeled productive if in frame, and non-productive if out of frame or containing stop codons. As previously described, Shannon's entropy was used to calculate clonality. The predicted amino acid sequences of productive clones were used to derive the mean CDR3 Kyte-Doolittle hydropathy. The R hclust function was used to hierarchically cluster scaled V gene usage with Manhattan distance and complete linkage. Clone sharing by CDR3 amino acid sequence was assessed by resampling 12 repertoires per group over 100 rounds. Repertoires were searched for fewer than 85 published EBV-specific and 245 published CMV-specific TCRbeta sequences. Analysis left out two CVID samples that produced under 10,000 sequences, so 45 or so CVID repertoires remained. The table was pulled from immuneACCESS by TCRdb, which kept in-frame rearrangements only. Such tables lose some clones; where checked, under half of the loss comes from unresolved V genes, and the rest has no known cause. The DNA was the basis for D and trimming; V, J and clone size are from that table. The table puts tens of thousands of clones in this sample, none counted just once. Around 1.6% of the sample rests with the top ten.

What was sequenced was peripheral blood mononuclear cells. The chain links TRBV7-8 with TRBJ2-1; 8 bases in the middle match TRBD2. The TCR sequence derives from a person between 18 and 75 years old in good health. Partial CDR3 DNA: TGTGCCAGCAGCCTCATGAGCGGGAGAAGCGACAATGAG. The encoded protein is CASSLMSGRSDNE. The full CDR3 reads CASSLMSGRSDNEQFF.